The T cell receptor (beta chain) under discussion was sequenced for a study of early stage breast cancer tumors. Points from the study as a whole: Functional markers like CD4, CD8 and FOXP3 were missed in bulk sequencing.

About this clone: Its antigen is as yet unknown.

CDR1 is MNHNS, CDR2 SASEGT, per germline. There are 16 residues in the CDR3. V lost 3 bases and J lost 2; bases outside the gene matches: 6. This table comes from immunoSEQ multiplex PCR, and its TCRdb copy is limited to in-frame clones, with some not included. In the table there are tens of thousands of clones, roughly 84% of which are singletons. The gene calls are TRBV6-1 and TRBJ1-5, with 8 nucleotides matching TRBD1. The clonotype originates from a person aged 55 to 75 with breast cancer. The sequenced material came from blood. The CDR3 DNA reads TGTGCCAGCAGTGAGAACCCGGGACAGGGCAATCAGCCCCAGCATTTT. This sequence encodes CASSENPGQGNQPQHF.